The T cell receptor beta chain under discussion was sequenced for a study of blood T cells in healthy people across ages. Study conclusions and caveats: Both naive CD4+ cell counts and diversity were greater in long-lived donors than in aged donors.

Regarding this clonotype: Antigen unknown.

The donors, aged roughly 6 to 90, were healthy Caucasians from Russia. Each donor had 7.5 to 10 milliliters of peripheral blood drawn. Per germline, CDR1 KGHSH and CDR2 LQKENI. Trimming removed 3 bases at V and 7 bases at J, with 15 bases between. The CDR3 has 14 residues. The second PCR ran roughly 6 to 11 cycles with a sample-barcoded 5' primer and J-beta primers. TCRdb reprocessed the 5' RACE reads via MiXCR and lists one record per CDR3 protein. Of about 720,000 distinct CDR3 sequences in the sample, over 20% were seen once. The rearrangement links TRBV18 to TRBJ1-2; D gene unclear. The sequencing sample was made of blood. This TCR was recovered from a man between 65 and 85 years old in good health. The CDR3 DNA follows: TGTGCCAGCTCACCTGCTTTGGGCGGCCCTGGCTACACCTTC. Translation gives CASSPALGGPGYTF.